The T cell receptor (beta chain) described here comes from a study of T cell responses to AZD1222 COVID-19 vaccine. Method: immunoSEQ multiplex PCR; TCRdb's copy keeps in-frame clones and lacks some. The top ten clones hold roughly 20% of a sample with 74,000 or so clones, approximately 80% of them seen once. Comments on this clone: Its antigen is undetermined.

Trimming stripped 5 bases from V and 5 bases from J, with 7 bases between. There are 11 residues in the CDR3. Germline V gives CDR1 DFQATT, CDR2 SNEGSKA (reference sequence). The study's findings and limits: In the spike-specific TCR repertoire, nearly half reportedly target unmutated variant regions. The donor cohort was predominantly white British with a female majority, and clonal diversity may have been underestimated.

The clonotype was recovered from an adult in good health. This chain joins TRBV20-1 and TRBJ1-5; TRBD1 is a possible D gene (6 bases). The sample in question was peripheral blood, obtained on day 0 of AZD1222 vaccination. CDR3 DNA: TGCAGTGCTGCAGGGGATCAGCCCCAGCATTTT. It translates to CSAAGDQPQHF.